Presented here are 30 T cell receptor beta chains from one specimen sequenced in a study of T cells expressing NK-cell markers. TCRdb reprocessed the 5' RACE reads, keeping one entry per CDR3 protein, no DNA. The specimen's table records about 260,000 distinct CDR3 sequences. The sample taken for sequencing was blood T cells: a sorted CD56 or NKG2C T cell subset, CD4+ or CD8+ T cells, or bulk PBMC T cells (not recorded which). These receptor sequences come from a woman aged 18 to 75 in good health.

The gene calls are TRBV5-1 and TRBJ2-7; TCRdb gives TRBD1 as the D gene, but with no DNA this cannot be confirmed. The CDR3 contains 16 residues. Germline CDR1 is SGHRS and CDR2 is YFSETQ. The CDR3 sequence: CASSSPSRQGADEQYF.

The J gene is TRBJ2-1, the V gene TRBV5-1; the D call of TRBD2 rests on TCRdb alone, since no DNA is present to check it. CDR1 and CDR2 from the germline V gene are SGHRS and YFSETQ. The CDR3 is 15 amino acids. CDR3 residues: CASSLLSGSYNEQFF.

The chain joins TRBV12-3 or TRBV12-4 to TRBJ2-3; TCRdb proposes TRBD1, but this gene call is untestable without DNA. This CDR3 comprises 14 residues. This chain's CDR3 is CASEQGSGTDTQYF.

The V gene is TRBV10-3, the J gene TRBJ2-4; the TRBD1 assignment by TCRdb is unverifiable without DNA. The CDR3 extends over 14 amino acids. Germline V gene data show CDR1 as ENHRY and CDR2 as SYGVKD. The CDR3 loop is CAISKQWGKNIQYF.

The CDR3 protein is CASSLPRVIYNEQFF. This chain connects TRBV7-9 to TRBJ2-1. CDR3 length equals 15 residues. Germline V gives CDR1 SEHNR, CDR2 FQNEAQ (reference sequence). Full variable domain (missing parts from reference TRBV7-9 and TRBJ2-1): DTGVSQNPRHKITKRGQNVTFRCDPISEHNRLYWYRQTLGQGPEFLTYFQNEAQLEKSRLLSDRFSAERPKGSFSTLEIQRTEQGDSAMYLCASSLPRVIYNEQFFGPGTRLTVL.

The V gene is TRBV18, the J gene TRBJ2-7. The CDR3 covers 15 residues. Germline values: CDR1 KGHSH, CDR2 LQKENI. CDR3 amino acids: CASSPPGLGAYEQYF.

The gene calls are TRBV6-2 or TRBV6-3 and TRBJ2-1; as DNA is missing, the TRBD1 call by TCRdb cannot be tested. The CDR3 has 15 residues. The germline V gene has CDR1 MNHEY and CDR2 SVGEGT. CDR3 sequence: CASRPPRGGYNEQFF.

The rearrangement joins TRBV12-3 or TRBV12-4 to TRBJ2-7. This CDR3 spans 13 amino acids. CDR3 sequence reads: CASSSGGHYEQYF.

V usage is TRBV9 and J usage is TRBJ1-5. Germline V gene data show CDR1 as SGDLS and CDR2 as YYNGEE. This CDR3 has 14 amino acids. This chain's CDR3 is CASSVDPGNQPQHF.

The gene calls are TRBV24-1 and TRBJ2-1; TCRdb calls TRBD1, which cannot be checked without DNA. This CDR3 has 16 residues. The germline CDR1 and CDR2 sequences are KGHDR and SFDVKD. CDR3: CATSDAGQGSYNEQFF.

The chain carries TRBV19 and TRBJ2-1; absent DNA, TCRdb's TRBD1 call cannot be checked. CDR1 and CDR2 from the germline V gene are LNHDA and SQIVND (reference sequence). The CDR3 loop spans 17 amino acids. The chain's CDR3 is CASSIGFLAGTENEQFF.

This chain links TRBV4-2 with TRBJ2-7; with no DNA, the TCRdb D assignment of TRBD2 cannot be verified. The CDR3 loop spans 14 amino acids. Germline V gene data show CDR1 as LGHNA and CDR2 as YNFKEQ. Here the CDR3 reads CASSHQRDLGEQYF.

This rearrangement joins TRBV5-5 to TRBJ2-3; with no DNA, the TCRdb D assignment of TRBD1 cannot be verified. The CDR3 runs to 15 residues. Germline V CDR1 and CDR2: SGHKS, YYEKEE (reference sequence). This CDR3 is CASSPDRASTDTQYF. The variable domain in full, completed from reference TRBV5-5 and TRBJ2-3, reads DAGVTQSPTHLIKTRGQQVTLRCSPISGHKSVSWYQQVLGQGPQFIFQYYEKEERGRGNFPDRFSARQFPNYSSELNVNALLLGDSALYLCASSPDRASTDTQYFGPGTRLTVL.

V gene TRBV20-1 combines with J gene TRBJ2-5; TCRdb names TRBD2, which stays unverified in the absence of DNA. CDR3 length: 16 amino acids. Germline CDR1 and CDR2: DFQATT and SNEGSKA (reference sequence). The CDR3 sequence: CSVWLGDFSGQETQYF.

This sequence joins TRBV20-1 and TRBJ1-1; TCRdb gives TRBD1 as the D gene, but with no DNA this cannot be confirmed. Germline V CDR1 and CDR2: DFQATT, SNEGSKA (reference sequence). This CDR3 contains 13 residues. This CDR3 is CSARSPQGTEAFF.

The V gene is TRBV29-1, the J gene TRBJ2-1. Germline values: CDR1 SQVTM, CDR2 ANQGSEA. CDR3 size: 12 residues. This chain's CDR3 is CSVDPVYNEQFF.

This chain connects TRBV14 to TRBJ2-7; TCRdb selects TRBD2, and the lack of DNA leaves this call unchecked. CDR1 SGHDN and CDR2 FVKESK come from the germline V gene. This CDR3 has 14 amino acids. The chain's CDR3 is CASSRLAGAYEQYF.

The chain is built from TRBV6-5 and TRBJ1-6. Germline V CDR1 and CDR2: MNHEY, SVGAGI. The CDR3 has 16 residues. The CDR3 loop is CASSYQVRSYNSPLHF.

The chain joins TRBV20-1 to TRBJ1-1. CDR3 length equals 12 residues. CDR1 DFQATT and CDR2 SNEGSKA come from the germline V gene (reference sequence). Here the CDR3 reads CSGLGGNTEAFF.

This chain links TRBV20-1 with TRBJ2-3. CDR1 is DFQATT and CDR2 is SNEGSKA in the germline V gene (reference sequence). The CDR3 consists of 12 residues. The CDR3 loop is CSAPKATDTQYF.

This sequence joins TRBV25-1 and TRBJ1-6; as DNA is missing, the TRBD1 call by TCRdb cannot be tested. The CDR3 spans 15 residues. CDR1 and CDR2 from the germline V gene are MGHDK and SYGVNS. The CDR3 sequence is CASSELNRGHSPLHF.

This CDR3 reads CASSNIAPLGNEQFF. The chain carries TRBV28 and TRBJ2-1; the TRBD1 assignment by TCRdb is unverifiable without DNA. From germline, CDR1 is MDHEN and CDR2 SYDVKM. This CDR3 has 15 amino acids. The variable domain in full, completed from reference TRBV28 and TRBJ2-1, reads DVKVTQSSRYLVKRTGEKVFLECVQDMDHENMFWYRQDPGLGLRLIYFSYDVKMKEKGDIPEGYSVSREKKERFSLILESASTNQTSMYLCASSNIAPLGNEQFFGPGTRLTVL.

The V and J genes are TRBV20-1 and TRBJ2-6; lacking DNA, the TRBD1 call made by TCRdb goes unchecked. The germline CDR1 and CDR2 sequences are DFQATT and SNEGSKA (reference sequence). The CDR3 extends over 22 amino acids. This chain's CDR3 is CSARLPRGQNPYSPWEANVLTF.

The chain carries TRBV11-2 and TRBJ1-1; TCRdb's assignment of TRBD1 cannot be checked, as there is no DNA. CDR3 size: 19 residues. Germline V lookup: CDR1 SGHAT, CDR2 FQNNGV. CDR3 in amino acids: CASSASLFRTGALRTEAFF.

V gene TRBV7-9 combines with J gene TRBJ2-3; the TRBD2 assignment by TCRdb is unverifiable without DNA. CDR3 size: 11 residues. Germline assignment: CDR1 SEHNR and CDR2 FQNEAQ (reference sequence). CDR3 sequence: CATRGLHTQYF.

This chain uses TRBV6-5 with TRBJ2-3. This CDR3 spans 15 amino acids. Germline CDR1 MNHEY, CDR2 SVGAGI. CDR3 in amino acids: CASSYQPASTDTQYF.

J is TRBJ1-1 and V is TRBV29-1. Germline CDR1 reads SQVTM; CDR2 reads ANQGSEA. The CDR3 is 13 residues long. The CDR3 here is CSVEGSTVPAAFF.

The chain has TRBV6-1 and TRBJ2-1; TCRdb's D gene call, TRBD1, goes unchecked for lack of DNA. The CDR3 extends over 15 amino acids. The V gene's germline CDR1 is MNHNS and CDR2 SASEGT. The CDR3 reads CASTHRGLSYNEQFF.

The CDR3 is CANTLLDRASGNTIYF. The gene calls are TRBV12-3 or TRBV12-4 and TRBJ1-3; TCRdb lists TRBD1, though no DNA is available to test this call. This CDR3 is 16 amino acids long.

The V and J genes are TRBV3-1 and TRBJ1-1. The CDR3 sequence is 14 residues long. Germline CDR1 is LGHDT and CDR2 is YNNKEL (reference sequence). The CDR3 sequence is CASSQAAGRTEAFF.